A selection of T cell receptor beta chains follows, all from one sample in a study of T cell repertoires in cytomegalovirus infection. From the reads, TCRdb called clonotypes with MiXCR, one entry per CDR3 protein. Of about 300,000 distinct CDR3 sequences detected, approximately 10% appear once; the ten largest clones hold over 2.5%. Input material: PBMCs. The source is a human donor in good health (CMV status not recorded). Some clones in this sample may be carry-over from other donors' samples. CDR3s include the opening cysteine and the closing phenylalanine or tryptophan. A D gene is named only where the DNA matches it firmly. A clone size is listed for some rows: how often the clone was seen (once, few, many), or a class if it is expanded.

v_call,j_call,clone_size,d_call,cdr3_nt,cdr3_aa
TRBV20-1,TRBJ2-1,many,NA,TGCAGTGCTGGACCCGGGACGGTGGACTACAATGAGCAGTTCTTC,CSAGPGTVDYNEQFF
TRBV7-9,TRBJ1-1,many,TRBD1,TGTGCCAGTAGAGGCCTCCGGGACAGGGGGCGAGACGGAATACTGAACACTGAAGCTTTCTTT,CASRGLRDRGRDGILNTEAFF
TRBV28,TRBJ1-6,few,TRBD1,TGTGCCAGCAGCCTTTTTTACGGGACAGGGGCCTCACCCCTCCACTTT,CASSLFYGTGASPLHF
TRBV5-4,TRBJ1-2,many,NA,TGTGCCAGCAGCTTCCCGACAAATAACTATGGCTACACCTTC,CASSFPTNNYGYTF
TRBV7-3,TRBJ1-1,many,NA,TGTGCCAGCAGCCCGGGGACCGAGAACACTGAAGCTTTCTTT,CASSPGTENTEAFF
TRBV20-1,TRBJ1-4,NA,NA,TGCAGTGCTAGAGATGGGGGGACTGTAAATGAAAAACTGTTTTTT,CSARDGGTVNEKLFF
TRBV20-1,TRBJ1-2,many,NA,TGCAGTGCTAGCTCCAGGACTAACTATGGCTACACCTTC,CSASSRTNYGYTF
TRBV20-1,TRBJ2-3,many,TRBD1,TGCAGTGCACAGGGGCTAGGGACAGATACGCAGTATTTT,CSAQGLGTDTQYF
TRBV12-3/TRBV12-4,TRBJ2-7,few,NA,TGTGCCAGCAGTTTTAAAGGGACCGGCCCCTACGAGCAGTACTTC,CASSFKGTGPYEQYF
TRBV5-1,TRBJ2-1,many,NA,TGCGCCAGCAGCCCACAGGGAGAGGTGGGCAATGAGCAGTTCTTC,CASSPQGEVGNEQFF
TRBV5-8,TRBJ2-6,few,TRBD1,TGTGCCAGCAGCATCTTGACAGGGACTGGGGCCAACGTCCTGACTTTC,CASSILTGTGANVLTF
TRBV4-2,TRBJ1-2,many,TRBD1,TGTGCCAGCAGCCAGGGTAGTTTCCGGGACAGAATTTATGGCTACACCTTC,CASSQGSFRDRIYGYTF
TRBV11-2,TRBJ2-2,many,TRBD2,TGTGCCAGCAGCTTGCTAGCGGGGGGCCGGATTTTCACCGGGGAGCTGTTTTTT,CASSLLAGGRIFTGELFF
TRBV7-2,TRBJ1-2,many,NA,TGTGCCAGCAGCTTGAACAGGGAAATAAACTATGGCTACACCTTC,CASSLNREINYGYTF
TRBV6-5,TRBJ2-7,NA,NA,TGTGCCAGCAGTTACTTCTCAGGGTACTACGAGCAGTACTTC,CASSYFSGYYEQYF
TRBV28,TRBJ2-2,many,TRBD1,TGTGCCAGCAGTTCGGGACAGGGGGACACCGGGGAGCTGTTTTTT,CASSSGQGDTGELFF
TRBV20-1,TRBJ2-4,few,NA,TGCAGTGCCCTTCAGGGGGGCACTCAGTACTTC,CSALQGGTQYF
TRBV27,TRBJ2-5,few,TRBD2,TGTGCCAGCAGTTCGTGGACTAGCGGGGGGGAGACCCAGTACTTC,CASSSWTSGGETQYF